The 13 T cell receptor beta chains reported below all come from one sample, sequenced in a study of CD8+CD57+ T cells in acquired aplastic anemia. TCR beta VDJ combinations and CDR3 sequences were profiled from genomic DNA. TCRdb reprocessed the reads via MiXCR and lists one record per CDR3 protein. The sample consists of hundreds of thousands of distinct CDR3 sequences, under 80% of them appearing once. The sample was sorted CD4+, CD8+, or CD8+CD57+ T cells (not recorded which) from PBMCs. Receptors originate from a human donor in good health, serving as a control.

Note on this clonotype: Likely a read error: the CDR3 ends without its conserved phenylalanine or tryptophan. The DNA is left out, because the CDR3 cannot be placed on it with certainty; the CDR3 is given as TCRdb lists it. This chain uses TRBV7-2 with TRBJ1-2; the tabulated D call, TRBD1, remains unverified against the DNA. The CDR3 extends over 14 residues, inclusive of both ends. The V gene's germline CDR1 is SGHTA and CDR2 FQGNSA. CDR3 loop: CASRNYGQGEVNTV.

V is TRBV19 and J is TRBJ1-2, with 7 bases that match TRBD1. V was clipped by 3 bases and J by 13 bases; unmatched bases: 17. The V gene's germline CDR1 is LNHDA and CDR2 SQIVND (reference sequence). The CDR3 has 15 residues. In DNA, the CDR3 is TGTGCCAGTAGTATCTCCAGGGGGATTGGAGGCTACTCCACCTTC. Protein: CASSISRGIGGYSTF.

V is TRBV2 and J is TRBJ1-6; weak D call: TRBD1 (5 bases). Trimming removed 7 bases from V and 8 bases from J, with 18 bases in between. The germline V gene encodes CDR1 SNHLY and CDR2 FYNNEI. The CDR3 is 15 amino acids. In nucleotides, the CDR3 is TGTGCCAGCACCTACCGCAGGGTGGCTGATTCACCCCTCCACTTT. Amino acid sequence: CASTYRRVADSPLHF.

Details on this clonotype: An end of the junction differs from the germline gene, which may be a read error. The chain recombines TRBV12-3 or TRBV12-4 with TRBJ2-1, with 10 positions matching TRBD2. The CDR3 spans 16 residues. CDR3 coding DNA: TGTGCCAGCAGTCTAGCGGGAGAGAGCTCCTACAATGAGCAGTTCTTC. Translated, it gives CASSLAGESSYNEQFF.

The chain combines TRBV7-8 with TRBJ1-3, with D possibly TRBD1 on 6 matching bases. Germline V CDR1 and CDR2: SGHVS, FQNEAQ. The CDR3 sequence is 15 residues long. The germline V and J ends were trimmed by 2 bases and 13 bases, with 21 bases remaining between them. CDR3 bases: TGTGCCAGCAGCTTAAGGCGTTCAGGGGAGAACAAAATATATTTT. It translates to CASSLRRSGENKIYF. Complete variable domain (other parts from reference TRBV7-8 and TRBJ1-3): GAGVSQSPRYKVAKRGQDVALRCDPISGHVSLFWYQQALGQGPEFLTYFQNEAQLDKSGLPSDRFFAERPEGSVSTLKIQRTQQEDSAVYLCASSLRRSGENKIYFGEGSWLTVV.

The chain uses TRBV7-7 and TRBJ2-5; D not resolved. This CDR3 comprises 15 residues. The germline V gene has CDR1 SSHAT and CDR2 FNYEAQ (reference sequence). Between the trimmed V and J ends, which lost 5 bases and 14 bases, there was a span of 27 bases. CDR3 nucleotides: TGTGCCAGCAGCACAGATCTGAAGGACGAGCAGTACTTCTACTTC. Its protein is CASSTDLKDEQYFYF.

V usage is TRBV7-6 and J usage is TRBJ1-1, with D perhaps matching TRBD1 (5 bases). The V end lost 5 bases, the J end lost 0 bases, and 7 bases lay between the germline ends. From germline, CDR1 is SGHVS and CDR2 FNYEAQ. The CDR3 contains 13 residues. The CDR3: CASSPGLNTEAFF. The DNA for the CDR3 is TGTGCCAGCAGCCCGGGACTGAACACTGAAGCTTTCTTT. Drawing the rest from reference TRBV7-6 and TRBJ1-1, the complete variable domain is GAGVSQSPRYKVTKRGQDVALRCDPISGHVSLYWYRQALGQGPEFLTYFNYEAQQDKSGLPNDRFSAERPEGSISTLTIQRTEQRDSAMYRCASSPGLNTEAFFGQGTRLTVV.

The CDR3 DNA reads TGCAGTGCTAGAGATGACGGGACAGGGGCGAGGGAGCAGTACTTC. Translation gives CSARDDGTGAREQYF. The chain employs TRBV20-1 and TRBJ2-7, with 10 bases aligning to TRBD1. Germline CDR1 reads DFQATT; CDR2 reads SNEGSKA (reference sequence). This CDR3 contains 15 residues. V was clipped by 0 bases and J by 7 bases; unmatched bases: 9.

The chain employs TRBV7-6 and TRBJ2-5; 7 bases are a match to TRBD1. Trimming at V came to 4 bases and at J to 11 bases, leaving 19 bases not matched to a gene. CDR3 length: 16 residues. In germline, CDR1 is SGHVS, CDR2 FNYEAQ. CDR3 in DNA: TGTGCCAGCAGCTCCGTCAGCCGGACCGGACAGGCGAAGCAGTACTTC. As protein: CASSSVSRTGQAKQYF.

A few counts support this clonotype. V is TRBV7-2 and J is TRBJ2-5; 9 bases agree with TRBD2. Germline lookup yields CDR1 SGHTA and CDR2 FQGNSA. The CDR3 covers 15 residues. Losses at the gene ends were 5 bases for V and 5 bases for J; bases not matched to a gene: 9. The CDR3 sequence: CASSAFGGGAETQYF. The CDR3 coding sequence is TGTGCCAGCAGCGCCTTTGGCGGGGGGGCTGAGACCCAGTACTTC.

About this clonotype: Mismatch with germline at one junction end may stem from a read error. The chain employs TRBV20-1 and TRBJ2-7; D unresolved. The CDR3 totals 14 residues. Looked up from germline, CDR1 is DFQATT and CDR2 is SNEGSKA (reference sequence). The CDR3 loop is CSARDRAANHEQYF. The CDR3 nucleotides are TGCAGTGCAAGAGATAGGGCCGCCAATCACGAGCAGTACTTC.

This clonotype was counted between two and nine times. The chain is built from TRBV20-1 and TRBJ1-6, with unresolved D. This CDR3 is built from 14 residues. V was pared by 0 bases and J by 10 bases, with 13 bases between. The V gene's germline CDR1 is DFQATT and CDR2 SNEGSKA (reference sequence). The DNA of the CDR3 is TGCAGTGCTAGAGATCGGGTCAGTAGCTCACCCCTCCACTTT. Residues: CSARDRVSSSPLHF.

The V and J genes are TRBV19 and TRBJ2-5, with 9 nucleotides matching TRBD1. V shed 9 bases, J shed 5 bases, and the junction held 13 bases outside the gene matches. CDR1 and CDR2 (germline): LNHDA, SQIVND (reference sequence). This CDR3 comprises 15 residues. Here the CDR3 DNA reads TGTGCCAGCAACCGCCGGCGGGACAGGGTTGAGACCCAGTACTTC. Its protein product is CASNRRRDRVETQYF.